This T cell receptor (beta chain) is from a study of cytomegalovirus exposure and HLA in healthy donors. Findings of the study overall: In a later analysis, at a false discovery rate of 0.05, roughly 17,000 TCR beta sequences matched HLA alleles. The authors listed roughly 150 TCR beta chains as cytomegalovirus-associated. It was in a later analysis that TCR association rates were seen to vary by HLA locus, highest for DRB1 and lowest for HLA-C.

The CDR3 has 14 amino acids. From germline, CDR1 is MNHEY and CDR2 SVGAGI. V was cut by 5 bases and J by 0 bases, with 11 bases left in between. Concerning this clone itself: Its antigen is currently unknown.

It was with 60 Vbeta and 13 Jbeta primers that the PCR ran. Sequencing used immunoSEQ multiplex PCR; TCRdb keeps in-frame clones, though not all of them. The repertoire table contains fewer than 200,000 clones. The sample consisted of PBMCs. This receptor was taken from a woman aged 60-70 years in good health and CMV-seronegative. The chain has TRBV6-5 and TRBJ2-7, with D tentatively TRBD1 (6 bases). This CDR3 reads CASSPDRTSYEQYF. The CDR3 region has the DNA TGTGCCAGCAGTCCCGACAGGACCTCCTACGAGCAGTACTTC.